This TCR beta chain was sequenced in a study of control samples from healthy donors and cancer patients. Trimming at V came to 5 bases and at J to 0 bases, leaving 4 bases not matched to a gene. Germline loops: CDR1 SGHAT, CDR2 FQNNGV. CDR3 length: 16 amino acids. Clones were read by immunoSEQ multiplex PCR, and TCRdb kept only the in-frame ones, dropping some. The sample shows some 150,000 clones, roughly 95% of them seen only once. The specimen was blood. The clonotype comes from a woman aged 30 to 39 in good health. The J gene is TRBJ2-3, the V gene TRBV11-2, with TRBD2 identical over 11 bases. In nucleotides, the CDR3 is TGTGCCAGCAGCCCTCGGACTAGCGGGAGCACAGATACGCAGTATTTT. It is translated as CASSPRTSGSTDTQYF. The variable domain in full, completed from reference TRBV11-2 and TRBJ2-3, reads EAGVAQSPRYKIIEKRQSVAFWCNPISGHATLYWYQQILGQGPKLLIQFQNNGVVDDSQLPKDRFSAERLKGVDSTLKIQPAKLEDSAVYLCASSPRTSGSTDTQYFGPGTRLTVL.